Reported below is one T cell receptor (beta chain). The antigen is not known. It was RNA transcripts that yielded the amplified TCR beta CDR3 regions. First-round RT-PCR of the TCR CDR3 relied on the HTBI primer set. One entry per CDR3 protein results from TCRdb running MiXCR on the multiplex PCR reads. The data show under 700,000 distinct CDR3 sequences, 16% seen once. Unmatched junction bases numbered 6, after V lost 3 bases and J lost 7 bases. CDR1 is LGHNA and CDR2 is YSLEER in the germline V gene. This CDR3 has 15 residues. These data come from a study of T cells in Graves' hyperthyroidism and ophthalmopathy. Study results and caveats: Ophthalmopathy could be told apart from stable hyperthyroidism with a 13 V-J model. Most thyroid clonotypes expanded above 0.001 appeared in blood too.

Newly diagnosed hyperthyroidism patients aged 18 to 65 years had disease lasting under 2 months. Not enrolled were patients with uncontrolled infection, other autoimmune disease, pregnancy or lactation. The rearrangement uses TRBV4-3 and TRBJ2-2, with 9 bases matching TRBD1. The receptor comes from a woman aged 18-29 years with Graves' hyperthyroidism. The specimen was blood. The CDR3 bases are TGCGCCAGCAGCCATGGGACAGGGAGTAACGGGGAGCTGTTTTTT. This encodes CASSHGTGSNGELFF.